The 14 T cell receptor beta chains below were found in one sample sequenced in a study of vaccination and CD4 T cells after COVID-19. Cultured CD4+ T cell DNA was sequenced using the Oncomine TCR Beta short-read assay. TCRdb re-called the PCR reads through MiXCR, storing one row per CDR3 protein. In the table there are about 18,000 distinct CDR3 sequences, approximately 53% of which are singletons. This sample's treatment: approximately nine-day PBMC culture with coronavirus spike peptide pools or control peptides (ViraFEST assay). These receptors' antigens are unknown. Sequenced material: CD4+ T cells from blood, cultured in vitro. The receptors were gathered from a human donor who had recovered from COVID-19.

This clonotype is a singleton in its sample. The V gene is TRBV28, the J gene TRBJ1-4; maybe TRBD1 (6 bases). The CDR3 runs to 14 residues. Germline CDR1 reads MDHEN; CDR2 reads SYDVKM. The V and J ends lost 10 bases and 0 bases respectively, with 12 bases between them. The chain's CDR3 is CATGRTATNEKLFF. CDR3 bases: TGTGCCACGGGCCGGACAGCAACTAATGAAAAACTGTTTTTT.

CDR3 region: CASSLIDGSEMQFF. Written as DNA, the CDR3 is TGTGCCAGCAGCTTAATCGATGGGAGTGAAATGCAGTTCTTC. The chain has TRBV7-3 and TRBJ2-1; D may be TRBD2 (5 bases). The germline V gene has CDR1 SGHTA and CDR2 FQGTGA. The CDR3 is made up of 14 amino acids. Trimming removed 1 base at V and 12 bases at J, with 16 bases between.

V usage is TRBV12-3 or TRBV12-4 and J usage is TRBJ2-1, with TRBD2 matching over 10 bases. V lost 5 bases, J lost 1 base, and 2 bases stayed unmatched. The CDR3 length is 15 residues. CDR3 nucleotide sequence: TGTGCCAGCAGTCGGACTAGCGGTTCCTACAATGAGCAGTTCTTC. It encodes CASSRTSGSYNEQFF.

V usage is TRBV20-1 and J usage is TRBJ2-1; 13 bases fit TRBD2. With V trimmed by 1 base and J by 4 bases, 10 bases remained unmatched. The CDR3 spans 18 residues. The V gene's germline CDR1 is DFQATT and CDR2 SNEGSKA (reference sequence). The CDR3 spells CSARGLAGGQRVYNEQFF. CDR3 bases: TGCAGTGCTAGAGGACTAGCGGGAGGACAAAGAGTATACAATGAGCAGTTCTTC.

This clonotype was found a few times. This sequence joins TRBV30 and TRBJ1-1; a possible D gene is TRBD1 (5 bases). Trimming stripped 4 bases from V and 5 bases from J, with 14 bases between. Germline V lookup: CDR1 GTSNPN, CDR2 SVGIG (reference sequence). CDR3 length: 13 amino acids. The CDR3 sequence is CAWTTMGDTEAFF. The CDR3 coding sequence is TGTGCCTGGACGACGATGGGGGATACTGAAGCTTTCTTT. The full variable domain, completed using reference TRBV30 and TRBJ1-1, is SQTIHQWPATLVQPVGSPLSLECTVEGTSNPNLYWYRQAAGRGLQLLFYSVGIGQISSEVPQNLSASRPQDRQFILSSKKLLLSDSGFYLCAWTTMGDTEAFFGQGTRLTVV.

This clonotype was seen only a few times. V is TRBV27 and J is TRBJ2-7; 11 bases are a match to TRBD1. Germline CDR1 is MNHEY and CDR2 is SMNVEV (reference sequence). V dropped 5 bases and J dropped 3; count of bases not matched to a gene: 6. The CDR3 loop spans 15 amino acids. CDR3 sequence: CASSPGTGGNYEQYF. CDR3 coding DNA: TGTGCCAGCAGTCCCGGGACAGGGGGGAACTACGAGCAGTACTTC.

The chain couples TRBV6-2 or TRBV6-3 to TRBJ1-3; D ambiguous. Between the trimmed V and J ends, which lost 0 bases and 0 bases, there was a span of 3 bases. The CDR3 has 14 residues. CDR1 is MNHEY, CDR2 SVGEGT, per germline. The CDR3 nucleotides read TGTGCCAGCAGTTACTCGCGCTCTGGAAACACCATATATTTT. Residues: CASSYSRSGNTIYF.

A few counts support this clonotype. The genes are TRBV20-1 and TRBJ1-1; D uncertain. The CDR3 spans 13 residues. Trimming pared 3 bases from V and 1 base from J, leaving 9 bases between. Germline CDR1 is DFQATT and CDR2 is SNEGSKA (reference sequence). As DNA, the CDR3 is TGCAGTGCTAGGACGGACCCGAACACTGAAGCTTTCTTT. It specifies CSARTDPNTEAFF.

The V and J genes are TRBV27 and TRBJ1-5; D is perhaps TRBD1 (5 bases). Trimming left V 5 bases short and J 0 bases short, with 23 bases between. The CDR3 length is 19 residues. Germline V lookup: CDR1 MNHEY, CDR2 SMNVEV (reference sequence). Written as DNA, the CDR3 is TGTGCCAGCAGTCCACCCCTGGGGACGCCGACTTATAGCAATCAGCCCCAGCATTTT. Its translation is CASSPPLGTPTYSNQPQHF.

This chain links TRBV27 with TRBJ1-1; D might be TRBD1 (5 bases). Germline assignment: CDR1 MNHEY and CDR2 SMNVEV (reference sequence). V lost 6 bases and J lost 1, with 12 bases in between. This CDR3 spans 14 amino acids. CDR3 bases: TGTGCCAGCAGGCTTTTAGGGGAGAACACTGAAGCTTTCTTT. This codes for CASRLLGENTEAFF.

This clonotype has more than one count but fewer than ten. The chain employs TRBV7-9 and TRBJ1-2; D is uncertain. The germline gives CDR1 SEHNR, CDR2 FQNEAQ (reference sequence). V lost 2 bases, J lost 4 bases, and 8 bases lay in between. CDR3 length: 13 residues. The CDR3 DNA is TGTGCCAGCAGCTTAAGCTTCTCCTATGGCTACACCTTC. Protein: CASSLSFSYGYTF.

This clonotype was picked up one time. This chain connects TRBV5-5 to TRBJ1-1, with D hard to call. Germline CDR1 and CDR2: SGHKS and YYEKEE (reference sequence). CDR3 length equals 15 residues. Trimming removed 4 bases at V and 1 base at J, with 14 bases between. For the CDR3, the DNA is TGTGCCAGCAGCCCGAACATGCAGACGAACACTGAAGCTTTCTTT. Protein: CASSPNMQTNTEAFF.

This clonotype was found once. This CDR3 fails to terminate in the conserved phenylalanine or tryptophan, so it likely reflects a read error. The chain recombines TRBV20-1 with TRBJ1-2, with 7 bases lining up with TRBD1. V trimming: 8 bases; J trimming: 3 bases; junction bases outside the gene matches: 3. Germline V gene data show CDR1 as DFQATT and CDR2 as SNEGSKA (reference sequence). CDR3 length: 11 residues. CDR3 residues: CSWQGDYGYTS. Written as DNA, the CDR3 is TGCAGTTGGCAGGGGGACTATGGCTACACCTCC.

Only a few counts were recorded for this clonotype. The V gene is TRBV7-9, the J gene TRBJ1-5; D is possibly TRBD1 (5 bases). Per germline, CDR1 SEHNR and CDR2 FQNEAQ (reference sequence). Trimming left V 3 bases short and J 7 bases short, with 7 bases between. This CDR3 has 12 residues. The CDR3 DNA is TGTGCCAGCAGCTTCCGGGGGCAGCCCCAGCATTTT. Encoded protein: CASSFRGQPQHF.